The rows below give T cell receptor beta chains drawn from one sample of a study of Ad26.COV2.S vaccination and SARS-CoV-2 variants. Produced via immunoSEQ multiplex PCR; TCRdb's table is partial and in-frame only. The sample lists about 680,000 clones; roughly 90% were seen once. The sample here was peripheral blood, taken in a trial of Ad26.COV2.S vaccine versus placebo. These receptors were taken from a person aged 18-65 years who received the Ad26.COV2.S COVID-19 vaccine or a placebo. CDR3s include the opening cysteine and the closing phenylalanine or tryptophan. Each record gives: clone size, J gene, V gene, D gene, CDR3 protein, CDR3 DNA. A D gene is named only where the DNA matches it firmly. Clone size appears in some rows only: once, few, many, or a class for an expanded clone.

.	TRBJ2-7	TRBV6-2/TRBV6-3	.	CASSYSNRGYEQYF	TGTGCCAGCAGTTACTCGAATCGGGGCTACGAGCAGTACTTC
.	TRBJ2-3	TRBV9	TRBD2	CASSKGLAGRSTDTQYF	TGTGCCAGCAGCAAGGGACTAGCGGGGAGAAGCACAGATACGCAGTATTTT
.	TRBJ2-5	TRBV18	TRBD2	CASSPPGLAGGLQETQYF	TGTGCCAGCTCACCACCGGGACTAGCGGGAGGCCTCCAAGAGACCCAGTACTTC
.	TRBJ1-3	TRBV3-1/TRBV3-2	.	CASSQSGAGNTIYF	TGTGCCAGCAGCCAATCAGGGGCTGGAAACACCATATATTTT
.	TRBJ1-2	TRBV30	.	CAWSVRGTTYGYTF	TGTGCCTGGAGTGTAAGGGGAACCACGTATGGCTACACCTTC
.	TRBJ2-5	TRBV2	.	CASLSGLLETQYF	TGTGCCAGTTTAAGCGGACTGCTTGAGACCCAGTACTTC
.	TRBJ2-3	TRBV7-8	.	CASSGGTKTQYF	TGTGCCAGCAGCGGCGGGACCAAAACGCAGTATTTT
.	TRBJ1-1	TRBV6-2/TRBV6-3	.	CASRYQERSAEAFF	TGTGCCAGCAGATACCAAGAAAGGAGCGCTGAAGCTTTCTTT
.	TRBJ2-1	TRBV19	TRBD1	CASSALSGTGSYNEQFF	TGTGCCAGTAGTGCCCTGTCCGGGACAGGGTCCTACAATGAGCAGTTCTTC
.	TRBJ2-1	TRBV24-1	.	CATSDGGGNEQFF	TGTGCCACCAGTGATGGGGGCGGCAATGAGCAGTTCTTC
.	TRBJ1-5	TRBV6-2/TRBV6-3	TRBD1	CASSLTGRGNQPQHF	TGTGCCAGCAGTCTGACAGGGAGGGGAAATCAGCCCCAGCATTTT
.	TRBJ2-1	TRBV24-1	.	CATRGDGNEQFF	TGTGCCACCAGAGGGGACGGGAATGAGCAGTTCTTC
.	TRBJ2-2	TRBV11-2	.	CASIPTGLLNTGELFF	TGTGCCAGCATTCCCACGGGACTCTTGAACACCGGGGAGCTGTTTTTT
.	TRBJ2-7	TRBV3-1/TRBV3-2	.	CASSQRDAPREQYF	TGTGCCAGCAGCCAACGGGACGCCCCGAGGGAGCAGTACTTC
.	TRBJ2-3	TRBV14	TRBD2	CASSQGGGRTDTQYF	TGTGCCAGCAGCCAAGGGGGAGGGCGCACAGATACGCAGTATTTT
.	TRBJ1-2	TRBV15	TRBD1	CATAGTGDYGYTF	TGTGCCACCGCCGGGACAGGGGACTATGGCTACACCTTC
.	TRBJ2-1	TRBV21-1	.	CASSKGFRGSPSSYNEQFF	TGTGCCAGCAGCAAAGGATTTCGGGGTAGCCCCAGCTCCTACAATGAGCAGTTCTTC
.	TRBJ2-7	TRBV6-5	TRBD1	CASSRDRALYEQYF	TGTGCCAGCTCCCGGGACAGGGCGCTCTACGAGCAGTACTTC
.	TRBJ2-1	TRBV5-1	.	CASSSLDSNEQFF	TGCGCCAGCAGCTCCTTGGACAGCAATGAGCAGTTCTTC
.	TRBJ2-7	TRBV11-2	.	CASSFYPYEQYF	TGTGCCAGCAGCTTTTACCCCTACGAGCAGTACTTC
.	TRBJ1-5	TRBV6-6	.	CASTLVDPLANQPQHF	TGTGCCAGCACCCTCGTCGACCCGTTAGCAAATCAGCCCCAGCATTTT
.	TRBJ1-1	TRBV5-5	TRBD1	CASSPNWDRSDTEAFF	TGTGCCAGCAGCCCCAACTGGGACAGAAGCGACACTGAAGCTTTCTTT
.	TRBJ1-2	TRBV14	.	CASSQGGAYGYTF	TGTGCCAGCAGCCAAGGAGGCGCCTATGGCTACACCTTC
.	TRBJ2-7	TRBV5-1	.	CASSLLPDYEQYF	TGCGCCAGCAGCTTGTTGCCGGACTACGAGCAGTACTTC
.	TRBJ1-5	TRBV2	.	CASSEEQGPNQPQHF	TGTGCCAGCAGTGAAGAGCAGGGGCCCAATCAGCCCCAGCATTTT
few	TRBJ2-6	TRBV5-5	.	CASSFGGYFGANVLTF	TGTGCCAGCAGCTTTGGGGGTTACTTTGGGGCCAACGTCCTGACTTTC
.	TRBJ2-1	TRBV5-1	TRBD1	CASTGQGANEQFF	TGCGCCAGCACTGGCCAGGGGGCAAATGAGCAGTTCTTC
.	TRBJ1-5	TRBV19	.	CASSISRRNSNQPQHF	TGTGCCAGTAGTATTTCCCGGCGGAATAGCAATCAGCCCCAGCATTTT
.	TRBJ1-3	TRBV15	.	CATSSTGFGNTIYF	TGTGCCACCAGCAGTACGGGTTTTGGAAACACCATATATTTT
.	TRBJ2-7	TRBV7-9	.	CASSSERNPYEQYF	TGTGCCAGCAGCTCGGAGCGGAATCCCTACGAGCAGTACTTC
.	TRBJ1-2	TRBV12-3/TRBV12-4	TRBD1	CASSPDRNYGYTF	TGTGCCAGCAGTCCGGACAGGAACTATGGCTACACCTTC
.	TRBJ1-5	TRBV28	.	CASRGAYSNQPQHF	TGTGCCAGCAGAGGGGCCTATAGCAATCAGCCCCAGCATTTT
.	TRBJ2-1	TRBV7-9	.	CASSVHGGSSYNEQFF	TGTGCCAGCAGCGTCCATGGGGGGAGCTCCTACAATGAGCAGTTCTTC
.	TRBJ2-7	TRBV6-5	.	CASSRDRSYEQYF	TGTGCCAGCAGTCGGGACCGAAGCTACGAGCAGTACTTC
few	TRBJ2-7	TRBV14	.	CASSLTGYEQYF	TGTGCCAGCAGCCTTACAGGCTACGAGCAGTACTTC
.	TRBJ1-5	TRBV7-2	.	CASSLNSFSNQPQHF	TGTGCCAGCAGCTTGAACAGTTTTAGCAATCAGCCCCAGCATTTT
.	TRBJ1-3	TRBV10-3	TRBD1	CAISPGTGPGNTIYF	TGTGCCATCAGCCCTGGGACAGGGCCTGGAAACACCATATATTTT
.	TRBJ2-3	TRBV5-1	TRBD2	CASSLGTSADTQYF	TGCGCCAGCAGCTTGGGGACTAGCGCAGATACGCAGTATTTT
.	TRBJ1-5	TRBV27	.	CASSLSQGGQPQHF	TGTGCCAGCAGTTTATCACAGGGTGGGCAGCCCCAGCATTTT
.	TRBJ2-5	TRBV5-1	.	CASSLVVSGETQYF	TGCGCCAGCAGCTTGGTCGTGTCGGGGGAGACCCAGTACTTC
.	TRBJ2-2	TRBV3-1/TRBV3-2	TRBD2	CASSLTSGGNGELFF	TGTGCCAGCAGCCTGACTAGCGGGGGTAACGGGGAGCTGTTTTTT
once	TRBJ2-1	TRBV6-5	.	CASIRAGGSYNEQFF	TGTGCCAGCATCCGGGCCGGAGGATCCTACAATGAGCAGTTCTTC
.	TRBJ2-7	TRBV10-3	.	CAITRGRDEQYF	TGTGCCATCACGAGAGGGCGCGACGAGCAGTACTTC
.	TRBJ1-2	TRBV7-8	TRBD1	CASSLIQGARGYTF	TGTGCCAGCAGCCTAATACAGGGGGCGAGAGGCTACACCTTC
.	TRBJ1-6	TRBV6-5	TRBD1	CASRPGQGYSPLHF	TGTGCCAGCAGACCCGGACAGGGTTACTCACCCCTCCACTTT
.	TRBJ1-6	TRBV3-1/TRBV3-2	.	CASSQEASPLHF	TGTGCCAGCAGCCAAGAAGCCTCACCCCTCCACTTT
.	TRBJ2-2	TRBV5-4	TRBD2	CASSLGIAGGSSTGELFF	TGTGCCAGCAGCTTGGGGATAGCGGGAGGGTCGAGCACCGGGGAGCTGTTTTTT
.	TRBJ2-7	TRBV6-4	.	CASSDQTYEQYF	TGTGCCAGCAGTGACCAGACCTACGAGCAGTACTTC
.	TRBJ1-2	TRBV5-6	.	CASSLVSGPLYGYTF	TGTGCCAGCAGCTTGGTATCAGGGCCCCTCTATGGCTACACCTTC
.	TRBJ2-5	TRBV5-1	TRBD1	CASYGRTGVGETQYF	TGCGCCAGCTACGGGCGGACAGGGGTTGGGGAGACCCAGTACTTC
.	TRBJ2-3	TRBV4-2	TRBD2	CASSKPSGGVDTQYF	TGTGCCAGCAGCAAACCTAGCGGGGGGGTAGATACGCAGTATTTT
.	TRBJ2-1	TRBV5-1	TRBD2	CASSLAGGGEAQFF	TGCGCCAGCAGCTTGGCGGGCGGGGGGGAGGCGCAGTTCTTC
.	TRBJ1-2	TRBV6-5	.	CASSYSGVSNYGYTF	TGTGCCAGCAGTTACTCCGGTGTATCTAACTATGGCTACACCTTC
.	TRBJ2-1	TRBV18	.	CASSPDRDEQFF	TGTGCCAGCTCTCCGGACCGAGATGAGCAGTTCTTC
.	TRBJ1-2	TRBV4-3	TRBD1	CASSQDRTGRDFGYTF	TGCGCCAGCAGCCAAGACCGGACAGGGAGGGATTTTGGCTACACCTTC